This T cell receptor beta chain comes out of a study of T cell responses to AZD1222 COVID-19 vaccine. In germline, CDR1 is SGHNT, CDR2 YYREEE (reference sequence). This CDR3 contains 16 residues. The trim removed 4 bases at V and 9 bases at J, leaving 12 bases unmatched. About this clone itself: The target antigen is unknown.

The repertoire was sequenced with immunoSEQ multiplex PCR; TCRdb's copy has only in-frame clones and lacks some. Of more than 90,000 clones in the sample, approximately 91% were seen once. Study conclusions and caveats: Most donors were white British, females outnumbered males, and clonal diversity was possibly underestimated. Only a handful of people who got AZD1222 tested seropositive at baseline. Increased Spike-specific TCR breadth and depth were observed after two AZD1222 doses.

The receptor's source is an adult who received the AZD1222 COVID-19 vaccine. The material sequenced was peripheral blood, taken 28 days after the second AZD1222 dose. The chain employs TRBV5-4 and TRBJ1-6; 8 nucleotides line up with TRBD1. CDR3 protein: CASSSETGEVSSPLHF. The CDR3, as DNA: TGTGCCAGCAGCAGCGAGACAGGGGAGGTCTCTTCACCCCTCCACTTT.